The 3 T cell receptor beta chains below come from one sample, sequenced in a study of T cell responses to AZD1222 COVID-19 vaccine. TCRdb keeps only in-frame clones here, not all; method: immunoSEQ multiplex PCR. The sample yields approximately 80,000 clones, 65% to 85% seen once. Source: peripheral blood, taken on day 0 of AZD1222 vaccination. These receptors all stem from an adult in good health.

In nucleotides, the CDR3 is TGTGCCAGTAGTTCGGTTGGGAACACCATATATTTT. Amino acids: CASSSVGNTIYF. The chain links TRBV19 to TRBJ1-3; D is unclear. The CDR3 sequence is 12 residues long. V shed 5 bases and J shed 7 bases, with 9 bases lying between them. Per germline, CDR1 LNHDA and CDR2 SQIVND (reference sequence).

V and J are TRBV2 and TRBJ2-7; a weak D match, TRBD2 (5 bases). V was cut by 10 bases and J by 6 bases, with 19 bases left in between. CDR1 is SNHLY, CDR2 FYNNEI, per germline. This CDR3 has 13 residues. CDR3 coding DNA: TGTGCCAACAGCCTGTCTAGCAGCGGCGAGCAGTACTTC. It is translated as CANSLSSSGEQYF.

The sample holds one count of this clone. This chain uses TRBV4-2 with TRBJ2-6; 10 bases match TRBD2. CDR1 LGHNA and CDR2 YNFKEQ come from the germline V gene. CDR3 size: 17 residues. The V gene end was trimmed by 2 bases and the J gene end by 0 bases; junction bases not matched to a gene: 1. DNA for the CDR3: TGTGCCAGCAGCCAACTAGCGGGAGCCTCTGGGGCCAACGTCCTGACTTTC. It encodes CASSQLAGASGANVLTF.